The rows below give T cell receptor beta chains drawn from one sample of a study of cytomegalovirus exposure and HLA in healthy donors. TCRdb keeps only in-frame clones here, not all; method: immunoSEQ multiplex PCR. The table lists about 120,000 clones, about four fifths of them singletons. Source material: PBMCs. The origin of the receptors is a woman in her late teens or twenties in good health and CMV-seronegative. Both conserved end residues are part of each CDR3. D genes are given only for firm matches. Clone size appears in some rows only: once, few, many, or a class for an expanded clone.

TRBD1,TRBJ2-4,14,TRBV18,NA,CASSDGQGGNIQYF,TGTGCCAGCTCGGACGGACAGGGGGGAAACATTCAGTACTTC
NA,TRBJ2-1,14,TRBV6-1,NA,CASRDSPPSSEQFF,TGTGCCAGCAGGGACAGCCCCCCATCCAGTGAGCAGTTCTTC
NA,TRBJ1-1,15,TRBV5-8,NA,CASSTPGLPTPEAFF,TGTGCCAGCAGCACCCCGGGACTCCCGACCCCTGAAGCTTTCTTT
NA,TRBJ1-5,16,TRBV30,few,CAWRSAGFYTNQPQHF,TGTGCCTGGAGGTCGGCGGGGTTTTATACCAATCAGCCCCAGCATTTT
NA,TRBJ2-3,14,TRBV15,NA,CATTSPSDTDTQYF,TGTGCCACTACTAGTCCTAGCGATACAGATACGCAGTATTTT
NA,TRBJ1-1,12,TRBV15,NA,CATGGGRTEAFF,TGTGCCACCGGGGGAGGGAGGACTGAAGCTTTCTTT
NA,TRBJ2-7,13,TRBV5-6,NA,CASSPTGSYEQYF,TGTGCCAGCAGCCCCACCGGGTCTTACGAGCAGTACTTC
TRBD1,TRBJ1-2,15,TRBV29-1,NA,CSVEDVQGAQYGYTF,TGCAGCGTTGAAGATGTACAGGGGGCCCAATATGGCTACACCTTC
TRBD1,TRBJ2-1,12,TRBV29-1,NA,CSVMIRDSEQFF,TGCAGCGTCATGATTAGGGACAGTGAGCAGTTCTTC
TRBD1,TRBJ1-1,14,TRBV6-6,NA,CASRSTGENTEAFF,TGTGCCAGCAGGTCGACAGGGGAAAACACTGAAGCTTTCTTT